This T cell receptor beta chain came from a study of identical twins. Findings and caveats of the study: The more abundant beta clonotypes in cord blood had fewer insertions, and memory repertoires did not show this. Sharing of beta out-of-frame sequences by twins showed a weaker excess.

TCRdb independently ran MiXCR on the 5' RACE reads; one entry per CDR3 protein. The data hold about 450,000 distinct CDR3 sequences, with approximately 18% observed a single time. The CDR3 loop spans 13 amino acids. The V gene's germline CDR1 is DFQATT and CDR2 SNEGSKA (reference sequence). The ends were cut back, 2 bases at V and 1 base at J, with 6 bases in the middle. This clonotype was seen a few times. Its antigen is as yet unknown. The chain joins TRBV20-1 to TRBJ1-5; unclear D gene. This TCR was sampled from a man in his fifties or sixties in good health. The sequencing sample was made of naive T cells sorted from blood. The chain's CDR3 is CSARKQSNQPQHF. The CDR3 DNA sequence: TGCAGTGCTAGAAAGCAGAGCAATCAGCCCCAGCATTTT.